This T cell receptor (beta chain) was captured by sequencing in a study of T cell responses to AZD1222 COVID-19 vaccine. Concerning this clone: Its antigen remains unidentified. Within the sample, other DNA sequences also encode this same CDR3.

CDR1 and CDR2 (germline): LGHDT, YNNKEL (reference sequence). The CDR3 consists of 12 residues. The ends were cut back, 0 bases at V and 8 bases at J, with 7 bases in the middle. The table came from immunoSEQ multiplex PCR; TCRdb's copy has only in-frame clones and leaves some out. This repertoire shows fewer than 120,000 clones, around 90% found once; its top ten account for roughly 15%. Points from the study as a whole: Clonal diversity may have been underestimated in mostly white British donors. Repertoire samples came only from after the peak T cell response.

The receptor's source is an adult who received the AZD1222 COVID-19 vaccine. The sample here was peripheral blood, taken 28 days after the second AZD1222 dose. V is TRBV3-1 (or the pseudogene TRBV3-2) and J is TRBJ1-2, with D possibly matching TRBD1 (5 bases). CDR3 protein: CASSQDEGGYTF. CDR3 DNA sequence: TGTGCCAGCAGCCAAGATGAGGGGGGCTACACCTTC.